The 20 T cell receptor beta chains below all came from one sample that was sequenced in a study of blood T cell repertoires in COVID-19. Repertoires were generated with immunoSEQ multiplex PCR, while TCRdb's copy carries only in-frame clones and drops some. Here the sample spans 100,000 to 150,000 clones, around 83% being singletons. The specimen was peripheral blood. The receptors derive from a man of 80 years or more with active or convalescent COVID-19.

This chain connects TRBV6-5 to TRBJ1-6; 9 bases are a match to TRBD1. CDR3 length: 14 amino acids. Germline-derived CDR1 and CDR2 are MNHEY and SVGAGI. Trimming at V came to 6 bases and at J to 10 bases, leaving 7 bases not matched to a gene. The CDR3: CASSRDRVVSPLHF. CDR3 sequence (DNA): TGTGCCAGCAGCCGGGACAGGGTCGTATCACCCCTCCACTTT.

The chain joins TRBV7-9 to TRBJ2-7; 7 bases align to TRBD1. The J segment lost 3 bases and the V segment lost 7 bases, leaving 9 bases of the junction unmatched. CDR3 size: 14 residues. The germline gives CDR1 SEHNR, CDR2 FQNEAQ (reference sequence). The CDR3 DNA reads TGTGCCAGCACCAAAACAGGGGCATACTACGAGCAGTACTTC. It yields the protein CASTKTGAYYEQYF.

The rearrangement joins TRBV5-6 to TRBJ1-2, with unresolved D. CDR3 size: 13 residues. The V gene lost 0 bases and the J gene lost 6 bases, with 9 bases spanning the gap. Germline V gives CDR1 SGHDT, CDR2 YYEEEE. This CDR3 is CASSLGPLDGYTF. CDR3 sequence (DNA): TGTGCCAGCAGCTTGGGGCCTCTTGATGGCTACACCTTC. Complete variable domain (other parts from reference TRBV5-6 and TRBJ1-2): DAGVTQSPTHLIKTRGQQVTLRCSPKSGHDTVSWYQQALGQGPQFIFQYYEEEERQRGNFPDRFSGHQFPNYSSELNVNALLLGDSALYLCASSLGPLDGYTFGSGTRLTVV.

CDR3 nucleotides: TGTGCCAGCCGTGACAGGGGCCCCAATCAGCCCCAGCATTTT. It specifies CASRDRGPNQPQHF. The gene calls are TRBV28 and TRBJ1-5, with 8 bases lining up with TRBD1. The CDR3 is made up of 14 amino acids. V lost 8 bases to trimming and J lost 3 bases; unmatched junction nucleotides: 6. Germline-derived CDR1 and CDR2 are MDHEN and SYDVKM.

The CDR3 nucleotides are TGTGCCAGCGGGCCAGACTACGAGCAGTACTTC. Residues: CASGPDYEQYF. The genes are TRBV27 and TRBJ2-7, with no clear D. The CDR3 is 11 amino acids. Trimming cost V 8 bases and J 3 bases, with 8 bases left between them. From germline, CDR1 is MNHEY and CDR2 SMNVEV (reference sequence).

This chain links TRBV21-1 with TRBJ2-1; TRBD1 is the table's D call, not checked against the DNA. TRBV21-1 is a recognized pseudogene. The CDR3 covers 15 residues. CDR3 loop: CASITPGQGRYEQFF. CDR3 sequence (DNA): TGTGCCAGCATCACTCCGGGACAGGGTCGCTATGAGCAGTTCTTC.

The genes are TRBV10-3 and TRBJ2-6; D not certain. The germline gives CDR1 ENHRY, CDR2 SYGVKD. This CDR3 has 15 residues. V was shortened by 10 bases and J by 0 bases, with 13 bases between the two germline ends. The DNA of the CDR3 is TGTGCCACAATGGGCGCCCTCTCTGGGGCCAACGTCCTGACTTTC. It specifies CATMGALSGANVLTF.

This sequence joins TRBV6-5 and TRBJ1-4, with 8 nucleotides matching TRBD1. This CDR3 spans 15 amino acids. Germline loops: CDR1 MNHEY, CDR2 SVGAGI. J was trimmed by 2 bases and V by 7 bases; bases with no gene match: 6. The CDR3 loop is CASTGQGLTNEKLFF. CDR3 nucleotides: TGTGCCAGCACCGGACAGGGCCTCACTAATGAAAAACTGTTTTTT.

This CDR3 reads CSASMRGGLEQFF. As DNA, the CDR3 is TGCAGTGCTAGTATGCGGGGGGGCCTTGAGCAGTTCTTC. The chain joins TRBV20-1 to TRBJ2-1; 9 bases agree with TRBD2. The length of the CDR3 is 13 residues. The V segment lost 3 bases and the J segment 9 bases; nucleotides outside the gene matches: 6. The germline CDR1 and CDR2 sequences are DFQATT and SNEGSKA (reference sequence).

The chain carries TRBV5-4 and TRBJ2-5, with D tentatively TRBD2 (5 bases). CDR1 and CDR2 from the germline V gene are SGHNT and YYREEE (reference sequence). The germline V and J ends were trimmed by 2 bases and 5 bases, with 16 bases remaining between them. The length of the CDR3 is 15 residues. The CDR3, as DNA: TGTGCCAGCAGCTTAGTCATCAGCGGTAGGGAGACCCAGTACTTC. Translated, it gives CASSLVISGRETQYF. Looking up the rest from reference TRBV5-4 and TRBJ2-5 gives the full variable domain: ETGVTQSPTHLIKTRGQQVTLRCSSQSGHNTVSWYQQALGQGPQFIFQYYREEENGRGNFPPRFSGLQFPNYSSELNVNALELDDSALYLCASSLVISGRETQYFGPGTRLLVL.

V and J are TRBV6-5 and TRBJ1-1; possible D gene TRBD1, 5 bases. The CDR3 has 14 residues. The V and J ends lost 5 bases and 5 bases respectively, with 15 bases between them. CDR1 and CDR2 (germline): MNHEY, SVGAGI. CDR3 in DNA: TGTGCCAGCAGTACCCAATGGGGGGGAACTGAAGCTTTCTTT. Encoded protein: CASSTQWGGTEAFF.

The chain uses TRBV5-1 and TRBJ1-5; no clear D gene. Trimming shortened V by 0 bases and J by 9 bases, and 10 bases separated the two germline ends. The CDR3 runs 13 residues. Germline CDR1 SGHRS, CDR2 YFSETQ. As DNA, the CDR3 is TGCGCCAGCAGCTTGGATGGGCAGACGCCCCAGCATTTT. The encoded protein is CASSLDGQTPQHF.

This chain joins TRBV7-8 and TRBJ2-2; TRBD1 aligns across 10 bases. Germline V gene data show CDR1 as SGHVS and CDR2 as FQNEAQ. The J segment lost 4 bases and the V segment lost 5 bases, leaving 4 bases of the junction unmatched. The CDR3 loop spans 15 amino acids. The CDR3 loop reads CASSPGTGVTGELFF. DNA of the CDR3: TGTGCCAGCAGCCCGGGGACAGGGGTCACCGGGGAGCTGTTTTTT.

The J gene is TRBJ1-1, the V gene TRBV19, with D perhaps matching TRBD1 (5 bases). Germline V gives CDR1 LNHDA, CDR2 SQIVND (reference sequence). V lost 6 bases and J 5 bases, leaving 10 bases between the germline ends. The CDR3 extends over 12 amino acids. In DNA form, the CDR3 reads TGTGCCAGTAGGGCGGGGGGGACTGAAGCTTTCTTT. Translating it yields CASRAGGTEAFF.

The gene calls are TRBV6-6 and TRBJ1-5; TRBD1 matches 7 bases. The germline CDR1 and CDR2 sequences are MNHNY and SVGAGI (reference sequence). This CDR3 contains 14 residues. V shed 11 bases, J shed 4 bases, and the junction held 11 bases outside the gene matches. CDR3 loop: CAGSTAGGNQPQHF. The CDR3 DNA sequence: TGTGCCGGTTCAACGGCAGGGGGAAATCAGCCCCAGCATTTT.

This rearrangement joins TRBV19 to TRBJ2-2, with 7 nucleotides matching TRBD1. V shed 4 bases, J shed 4 bases, and the junction held 6 bases outside the gene matches. Germline CDR1 reads LNHDA; CDR2 reads SQIVND (reference sequence). CDR3 length: 15 residues. The CDR3 nucleotides are TGTGCCAGTAGTAGCCACCGACAGGGCACCGGGGAGCTGTTTTTT. Translated: CASSSHRQGTGELFF.

The chain couples TRBV6-6 to TRBJ2-7; D is unresolved. The CDR3 is 13 amino acids. Between the trimmed V and J ends, which lost 5 bases and 6 bases, there was a span of 14 bases. Germline CDR1 and CDR2: MNHNY and SVGAGI (reference sequence). The CDR3 is CASSLVPPGEQYF. In DNA form, the CDR3 reads TGTGCCAGCAGTCTCGTCCCCCCAGGCGAGCAGTACTTC.

J is TRBJ2-5 and V is TRBV19; D is possibly TRBD2 (7 bases). This CDR3 has 13 residues. V was pared by 6 bases and J by 5 bases, with 13 bases between. The germline gives CDR1 LNHDA, CDR2 SQIVND (reference sequence). In nucleotides, the CDR3 is TGTGCCAGTAGCCCGCGGGGGCGGGAGACCCAGTACTTC. Amino acids: CASSPRGRETQYF.

CDR3 nucleotide sequence: TGTGCCAGCAGCGTAACCGGGGGTACCTACAATGAGCAGTTCTTC. Its protein product is CASSVTGGTYNEQFF. The chain combines TRBV9 with TRBJ2-1; a weak D match, TRBD2 (6 bases). The ends were cut back, 1 base at V and 2 bases at J, with 10 bases in the middle. This CDR3 is 15 amino acids long. Germline CDR1 SGDLS, CDR2 YYNGEE. Full variable domain (remainder filled in from reference TRBV9 and TRBJ2-1): DSGVTQTPKHLITATGQRVTLRCSPRSGDLSVYWYQQSLDQGLQFLIQYYNGEERAKGNILERFSAQQFPDLHSELNLSSLELGDSALYFCASSVTGGTYNEQFFGPGTRLTVL.

The V call is TRBV3-1 (or the pseudogene TRBV3-2), the J call TRBJ2-7, with a tentative D call TRBD2 (7 bases). The germline V and J ends were trimmed by 4 bases and 10 bases, with 20 bases remaining between them. Per the germline V gene, CDR1 is LGHDT and CDR2 is YNNKEL (reference sequence). The CDR3 contains 14 residues. The CDR3 here is CASSPGGGPLDQYF. CDR3 nucleotides: TGTGCCAGCAGCCCCGGCGGGGGCCCACTCGATCAGTACTTC.